A single sample is the source of the 20 T cell receptor beta chains below, sequenced in a study of PD-1 blockade in classical Hodgkin lymphoma. The table came from immunoSEQ multiplex PCR; TCRdb's copy has only in-frame clones and leaves some out. This table has 15,000 to 20,000 clones, around three fifths appearing once. Exposure to brentuximab vedotin varied, and each patient had relapsed following autologous stem cell transplantation. This sample comprised peripheral blood mononuclear cells (PBMCs), obtained before the second cycle of nivolumab. The receptors shown here come from a human donor with classical Hodgkin lymphoma.

The rearrangement uses TRBV11-2 and TRBJ2-7; D not certain. The CDR3 sequence is 13 residues long. From germline, CDR1 is SGHAT and CDR2 FQNNGV. V lost 1 base to trimming and J lost 4 bases, with 8 bases between them. The CDR3 nucleotides read TGTGCCAGCAGCTTAGGACTGGGGTACGAGCAGTACTTC. Translation: CASSLGLGYEQYF.

V and J are TRBV7-9 and TRBJ1-1; D gene ambiguous. CDR1 is SEHNR, CDR2 FQNEAQ, per germline (reference sequence). V lost 1 base and J lost 11, with 14 bases in between. This CDR3 contains 13 residues. The chain's CDR3 is CASSLDARWRAFF. For the CDR3, the DNA is TGTGCCAGCAGCTTAGATGCCAGGTGGCGGGCTTTCTTT.

The chain links TRBV18 to TRBJ1-1, with D uncertain. Germline V gene lookup returns CDR1 KGHSH and CDR2 LQKENI. V lost 6 bases and J 1 base, leaving 12 bases between the germline ends. The CDR3 sequence is 14 residues long. The CDR3 DNA reads as TGTGCCAGCTCTCCATCCATACAGAACACTGAAGCTTTCTTT. This encodes CASSPSIQNTEAFF.

V usage is TRBV6-5 and J usage is TRBJ1-5, with a possible D match to TRBD1 (5 bases). Per germline, CDR1 MNHEY and CDR2 SVGAGI. The CDR3 has 15 amino acids. Trimming cost V 0 bases and J 3 bases, with 9 bases left between them. The CDR3: CASSYSHRINQPQHF. The CDR3 DNA follows: TGTGCCAGCAGTTACTCCCACAGGATCAATCAGCCCCAGCATTTT.

J is TRBJ2-1 and V is TRBV6-1; D is undetermined. The CDR3 is made up of 15 amino acids. Germline V gene data show CDR1 as MNHNS and CDR2 as SASEGT. V lost 5 bases, J lost 4 bases, and 15 bases lay in between. Here the CDR3 reads CASSPSGQEYNEQFF. CDR3 bases: TGTGCCAGCAGTCCCTCGGGTCAGGAATACAATGAGCAGTTCTTC.

This clone was detected a few times. This chain joins TRBV4-1 and TRBJ2-1; D ambiguous. This CDR3 has 17 residues. The V gene lost 0 bases and the J gene lost 0 bases, with 12 bases spanning the gap. From germline, CDR1 is MGHRA and CDR2 YSYEKL. This CDR3 reads CASSQDWNPRSYNEQFF. Written as DNA, the CDR3 is TGCGCCAGCAGCCAAGATTGGAACCCACGCTCCTACAATGAGCAGTTCTTC.

Sample share makes this clone medium-sized. This chain uses TRBV7-6 with TRBJ1-1; tentatively, D is TRBD1 (6 bases). V lost 4 bases and J lost 4, with 16 bases in between. CDR1 is SGHVS, CDR2 FNYEAQ, per germline. The CDR3 has 15 amino acids. This CDR3 is CASSWGHQTGTEAFF. In DNA form, the CDR3 reads TGTGCCAGCAGCTGGGGACACCAGACGGGCACTGAAGCTTTCTTT.

V gene TRBV10-2 combines with J gene TRBJ2-2; possibly TRBD1 for D (6 bases). The CDR3 has 14 residues. The V end lost 7 bases, the J end lost 4 bases, and 13 bases lay between the germline ends. The germline V gene encodes CDR1 WSHSY and CDR2 SAAADI. CDR3 in amino acids: CASKAEGVTGELFF. The CDR3, as DNA: TGCGCCAGCAAGGCTGAGGGGGTCACCGGGGAGCTGTTTTTT.

This clone has a handful of counts. The chain couples TRBV9 to TRBJ2-2; tentative D call: TRBD2 (5 bases). V lost 0 bases and J 0 bases, leaving 9 bases between the germline ends. CDR3 length equals 16 residues. CDR1 and CDR2 (germline): SGDLS, YYNGEE. The CDR3 DNA reads as TGTGCCAGCAGCGTAGTTGCGGGCGCGAACACCGGGGAGCTGTTTTTT. Its protein product is CASSVVAGANTGELFF.

This clone was seen a few times. The CDR3 spells CASSEGLAGLQETQYF. The DNA of the CDR3 is TGTGCCAGCAGTGAAGGGCTAGCGGGTCTCCAAGAGACCCAGTACTTC. The rearrangement joins TRBV6-1 to TRBJ2-5; 8 nucleotides match TRBD2. V lost 1 base to trimming and J lost 1 base; unmatched junction nucleotides: 5. Germline CDR1 is MNHNS and CDR2 is SASEGT. The CDR3 is 16 residues long.

This clone showed up just a few times. The chain has TRBV15 and TRBJ1-2, with TRBD1 matching over 8 bases. CDR1 is LNHNV and CDR2 is YYDKDF in the germline V gene (reference sequence). CDR3 length: 14 amino acids. After removal of 5 bases from V and 0 bases from J, the junction contained 2 bases not matched to a gene. CDR3 protein: CATSQDRANYGYTF. For the CDR3, the DNA is TGTGCCACCAGCCAGGACAGGGCTAACTATGGCTACACCTTC.

The gene calls are TRBV19 and TRBJ2-3; 12 nucleotides agree with TRBD1. Germline CDR1 is LNHDA and CDR2 is SQIVND (reference sequence). Unmatched junction bases numbered 12, after V lost 3 bases and J lost 5 bases. The CDR3 totals 18 residues. This CDR3 reads CASSMALRDRGQGDTQYF. In DNA, the CDR3 is TGTGCCAGTAGTATGGCCCTCCGGGACAGGGGGCAGGGAGATACGCAGTATTTT.

The CDR3 loop is CASKSRVGTGELFF. CDR3 coding DNA: TGCGCCAGTAAATCCAGGGTGGGCACCGGGGAGCTGTTTTTT. V gene TRBV23-1 combines with J gene TRBJ2-2; D possibly corresponds to TRBD1 (5 bases). TRBV23-1 is an ORF, and what it does is uncertain. The germline V and J ends were trimmed by 9 bases and 4 bases, with 15 bases remaining between them. The CDR3 contains 14 residues.

By share, this clone counts as medium-sized. The chain carries TRBV7-3 and TRBJ1-2, with D maybe TRBD1 (5 bases). The CDR3 spans 12 residues. V lost 8 bases and J 7 bases, leaving 14 bases between the germline ends. Germline loops: CDR1 SGHTA, CDR2 FQGTGA. The CDR3 protein is CASGGAQGGYTF. For the CDR3, the DNA is TGTGCCAGCGGTGGGGCGCAGGGTGGCTACACCTTC.

V usage is TRBV27 and J usage is TRBJ2-7, with 8 bases fitting TRBD1. J lost 3 bases, V lost 5 bases, and 3 bases had no gene match. The germline V gene has CDR1 MNHEY and CDR2 SMNVEV (reference sequence). The CDR3 runs to 13 residues. CDR3 DNA sequence: TGTGCCAGCAGTGTAACAGGGGGCTACGAGCAGTACTTC. Its protein is CASSVTGGYEQYF.

The rearrangement uses TRBV6-1 and TRBJ1-5; D is unresolved. Trimming took 1 base from V and 3 from J, leaving 4 bases between them. The germline gives CDR1 MNHNS, CDR2 SASEGT. CDR3 length equals 13 residues. As DNA, the CDR3 is TGTGCCAGCAGTGAAGTAGACAATCAGCCCCAGCATTTT. It encodes CASSEVDNQPQHF.

V and J are TRBV12-1 and TRBJ2-5; the D call in the table, TRBD2, was not verified against the DNA. The J call may be faulty, since TRBJ2-7 better matches the DNA end. TRBV12-1 is recorded as a pseudogene. This CDR3 has 19 residues. CDR3 bases: TGTGCCAGCAGTCGAACGACTAGCGGGAAGGGAAGGAAAGGCTACGAGCAGTACTTC. Its protein is CASSRTTSGKGRKGYEQYF.

The genes are TRBV5-1 and TRBJ2-3, with D tentatively TRBD1 (6 bases). The germline V gene has CDR1 SGHRS and CDR2 YFSETQ. The length of the CDR3 is 15 residues. With 0 bases removed from V and 2 bases from J, the gap between germline ends came to 10 bases. CDR3 in DNA: TGCGCCAGCAGCTTGGAGGGGGTCACCACAGATACGCAGTATTTT. This encodes CASSLEGVTTDTQYF.

This chain uses TRBV28 with TRBJ1-2; 10 bases are a match to TRBD1. Germline V gene data show CDR1 as MDHEN and CDR2 as SYDVKM. The V segment lost 11 bases and the J segment 8 bases; nucleotides outside the gene matches: 17. The CDR3 is 15 amino acids. CDR3 nucleotide sequence: TGTGCCCTTGGGGACAGGGGAACGGCTATGGGAGGCTACACCTTC. Amino acid sequence: CALGDRGTAMGGYTF.

The DNA for the CDR3 is TGTGCCAGCGGGACGGCCGAGCAGTTCTTC. It encodes CASGTAEQFF. The chain carries TRBV4-2 and TRBJ2-1, with D perhaps TRBD1 or TRBD2 (5 bases each). V lost 8 bases to trimming and J lost 10 bases, with 9 bases between them. There are 10 residues in the CDR3. Germline V gene sequence: CDR1 LGHNA, CDR2 YNFKEQ.